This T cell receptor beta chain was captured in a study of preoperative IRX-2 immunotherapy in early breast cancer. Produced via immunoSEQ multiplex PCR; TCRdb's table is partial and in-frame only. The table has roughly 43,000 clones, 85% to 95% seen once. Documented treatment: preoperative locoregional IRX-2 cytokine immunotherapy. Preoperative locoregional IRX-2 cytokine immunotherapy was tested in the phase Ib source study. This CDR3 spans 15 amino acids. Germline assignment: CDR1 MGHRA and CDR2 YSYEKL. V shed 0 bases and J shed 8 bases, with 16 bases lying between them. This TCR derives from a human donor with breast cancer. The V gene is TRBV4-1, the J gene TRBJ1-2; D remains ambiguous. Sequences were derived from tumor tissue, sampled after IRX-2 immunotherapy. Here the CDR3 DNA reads TGCGCCAGCAGCCAAGAGGCTCGCGCGCTGAGAGGCTACACCTTC. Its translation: CASSQEARALRGYTF.